A selection of T cell receptor beta chains follows, all from one sample in a study of immune evolution from preneoplasia to lung adenocarcinoma. Sequenced by immunoSEQ multiplex PCR; TCRdb stores in-frame clones only, minus some. Here the sample spans roughly 1,900 clones, more than 75% being singletons. The sample comprised FFPE atypical adenomatous hyperplasia tissue from the lung. These receptors were obtained from a person between 70 and 80 years old with lung adenocarcinoma. The CDR3 runs from the conserved cysteine through the conserved F or W. A D gene is named only where the DNA matches it firmly. Some rows mark clone size as missing; the rest say once, few, many or name a class of expanded clone.

abundance: -
j_gene: TRBJ1-2
v_gene: TRBV6-1
d_gene: -
CDR3aa: CATAMMGGYTF
CDR3nt: TGTGCCACCGCAATGATGGGAGGCTACACCTTC

abundance: -
j_gene: TRBJ1-2
v_gene: TRBV27
d_gene: -
CDR3aa: CASTLDLKIGYGYTF
CDR3nt: TGTGCCAGCACCCTAGATCTAAAGATTGGCTATGGCTACACCTTC

abundance: few
j_gene: TRBJ2-5
v_gene: TRBV2
d_gene: -
CDR3aa: CASGIVVETQYF
CDR3nt: TGTGCCAGCGGGATCGTGGTTGAGACCCAGTACTTC

abundance: -
j_gene: TRBJ1-1
v_gene: TRBV9
d_gene: TRBD1
CDR3aa: CASSVEGTGLNTEAFF
CDR3nt: TGTGCCAGCAGCGTAGAGGGGACAGGACTGAACACTGAAGCTTTCTTT

abundance: -
j_gene: TRBJ1-3
v_gene: TRBV7-9
d_gene: -
CDR3aa: CASSLIVVPGNTIYF
CDR3nt: TGTGCCAGCAGCTTGATTGTGGTTCCTGGAAACACCATATATTTT

abundance: -
j_gene: TRBJ2-7
v_gene: TRBV30
d_gene: -
CDR3aa: CAWSLRGVGQYF
CDR3nt: TGTGCCTGGAGCCTCAGGGGTGTCGGGCAGTACTTC

abundance: -
j_gene: TRBJ1-5
v_gene: TRBV6-5
d_gene: -
CDR3aa: CASSYSEDYKDQPQHF
CDR3nt: TGTGCCAGCAGTTACTCCGAGGATTACAAGGATCAGCCCCAGCATTTT

abundance: -
j_gene: TRBJ2-7
v_gene: TRBV27
d_gene: -
CDR3aa: CASSLGSERGEGQYF
CDR3nt: TGTGCCAGCAGTTTGGGTAGCGAACGTGGCGAGGGGCAGTACTTC

abundance: -
j_gene: TRBJ2-3
v_gene: TRBV14
d_gene: TRBD2
CDR3aa: CASRKTGGGRSTDTQYF
CDR3nt: TGTGCCAGCCGAAAGACCGGAGGCGGGAGGTCCACAGATACGCAGTATTTT

abundance: -
j_gene: TRBJ1-3
v_gene: TRBV11-2
d_gene: -
CDR3aa: CASSPLEDPGNTIYF
CDR3nt: TGTGCCAGCAGCCCCCTCGAGGACCCTGGAAACACCATATATTTT

abundance: -
j_gene: TRBJ2-7
v_gene: TRBV10-3
d_gene: -
CDR3aa: CAITPADSRPPYF
CDR3nt: TGTGCCATCACCCCCGCAGATTCCAGGCCCCCGTACTTC

abundance: -
j_gene: TRBJ2-7
v_gene: TRBV30
d_gene: -
CDR3aa: CAWTPPLVGSYEQYF
CDR3nt: TGTGCCTGGACCCCCCCCCTCGTTGGTTCCTACGAGCAGTACTTC

abundance: -
j_gene: TRBJ2-3
v_gene: TRBV5-1
d_gene: -
CDR3aa: CASSPPSASYTDTQYF
CDR3nt: TGCGCCAGCAGCCCCCCCAGCGCGTCCTACACAGATACGCAGTATTTT

abundance: -
j_gene: TRBJ1-1
v_gene: TRBV18
d_gene: TRBD1
CDR3aa: CASSPVQGAGTEAFF
CDR3nt: TGTGCCAGCTCACCGGTACAGGGGGCGGGTACTGAAGCTTTCTTT

abundance: once
j_gene: TRBJ1-2
v_gene: TRBV19
d_gene: -
CDR3aa: CASSTTQKNYGYTF
CDR3nt: TGTGCCAGTAGTACGACACAGAAAAACTATGGCTACACCTTC

abundance: -
j_gene: TRBJ2-4
v_gene: TRBV10-1
d_gene: TRBD1
CDR3aa: CASSESMGQGTIQYF
CDR3nt: TGCGCCAGCAGTGAGTCGATGGGACAGGGGACTATTCAGTACTTC

abundance: -
j_gene: TRBJ2-6
v_gene: TRBV5-1
d_gene: TRBD1
CDR3aa: CASSLTYTGGLVSSGANVLTF
CDR3nt: TGCGCCAGCAGCTTAACTTATACAGGGGGCCTTGTGAGCTCTGGGGCCAACGTCCTGACTTTC

abundance: -
j_gene: TRBJ2-7
v_gene: TRBV7-9
d_gene: -
CDR3aa: CASSSPVRAGSKYEQYF
CDR3nt: TGTGCCAGCAGCTCCCCCGTCCGGGCAGGGAGCAAGTACGAGCAGTACTTC

abundance: -
j_gene: TRBJ2-1
v_gene: TRBV4-1
d_gene: TRBD1
CDR3aa: CASSRGQGVNEQFF
CDR3nt: TGCGCCAGCAGCCGCGGACAGGGGGTCAATGAGCAGTTCTTC

abundance: -
j_gene: TRBJ2-1
v_gene: TRBV29-1
d_gene: TRBD2
CDR3aa: CSVELSGSSYNEQFF
CDR3nt: TGCAGCGTTGAATTAAGCGGGAGCTCCTACAATGAGCAGTTCTTC

abundance: -
j_gene: TRBJ2-7
v_gene: TRBV5-4
d_gene: -
CDR3aa: CASTREYSYEQYF
CDR3nt: TGTGCCAGCACCCGGGAGTACTCCTACGAGCAGTACTTC

abundance: -
j_gene: TRBJ2-1
v_gene: TRBV5-1
d_gene: -
CDR3aa: CASSPTRDNEQFF
CDR3nt: TGCGCCAGCAGCCCGACTAGAGACAATGAGCAGTTCTTC

abundance: -
j_gene: TRBJ1-4
v_gene: TRBV5-4
d_gene: -
CDR3aa: CASRSSPDEKLFF
CDR3nt: TGTGCCAGCAGATCCAGCCCGGATGAAAAACTGTTTTTT

abundance: -
j_gene: TRBJ1-2
v_gene: TRBV5-4
d_gene: TRBD1
CDR3aa: CASRPGGYSYGYTF
CDR3nt: TGTGCCAGCAGACCAGGGGGCTATTCCTATGGCTACACCTTC

abundance: -
j_gene: TRBJ2-3
v_gene: TRBV30
d_gene: -
CDR3aa: CAWRAPWMMQYF
CDR3nt: TGTGCCTGGAGGGCTCCCTGGATGATGCAGTATTTT

abundance: once
j_gene: TRBJ1-2
v_gene: TRBV9
d_gene: -
CDR3aa: CASTPGVTNYGYTF
CDR3nt: TGTGCCAGCACCCCCGGGGTGACCAACTATGGCTACACCTTC

abundance: -
j_gene: TRBJ2-3
v_gene: TRBV5-5
d_gene: -
CDR3aa: CASSSGSPDTQYF
CDR3nt: TGTGCCAGCAGCTCGGGGTCCCCAGATACGCAGTATTTT

abundance: once
j_gene: TRBJ2-5
v_gene: TRBV2
d_gene: -
CDR3aa: CASSEDAQGAETQYF
CDR3nt: TGTGCCAGCAGTGAAGATGCCCAGGGCGCAGAGACCCAGTACTTC

abundance: once
j_gene: TRBJ1-5
v_gene: TRBV19
d_gene: -
CDR3aa: CASSPSTGHSNQPQHF
CDR3nt: TGTGCCAGTAGTCCTTCCACAGGACATAGCAATCAGCCCCAGCATTTT

abundance: -
j_gene: TRBJ1-4
v_gene: TRBV9
d_gene: -
CDR3aa: CASSGGREGEKLFF
CDR3nt: TGTGCCAGCAGCGGCGGCAGGGAGGGTGAAAAACTGTTTTTT

abundance: -
j_gene: TRBJ2-1
v_gene: TRBV6-1
d_gene: -
CDR3aa: CAGTGSSLEQFF
CDR3nt: TGTGCCGGGACCGGGAGCTCCTTAGAGCAGTTCTTC

abundance: -
j_gene: TRBJ2-7
v_gene: TRBV9
d_gene: -
CDR3aa: CASSEDLYEQYF
CDR3nt: TGTGCCAGCAGCGAAGACTTGTACGAGCAGTACTTC

abundance: -
j_gene: TRBJ2-7
v_gene: TRBV18
d_gene: TRBD2
CDR3aa: CASSPPTTGIFASGRYEQYF
CDR3nt: TGTGCCAGCTCACCACCGACGACAGGGATATTCGCTAGCGGGAGGTACGAGCAGTACTTC

abundance: -
j_gene: TRBJ1-1
v_gene: TRBV21-1
d_gene: -
CDR3aa: CASSIFRGRLQSEAFF
CDR3nt: TGTGCCAGCAGCATATTCAGGGGGCGCCTTCAATCTGAAGCTTTCTTT

abundance: -
j_gene: TRBJ1-1
v_gene: TRBV10-3
d_gene: -
CDR3aa: CAISVSTGIGEAFF
CDR3nt: TGTGCCATCAGTGTATCGACAGGCATTGGTGAAGCTTTCTTT

abundance: -
j_gene: TRBJ2-3
v_gene: TRBV6-1
d_gene: TRBD1
CDR3aa: CASSEATGARPDTQYF
CDR3nt: TGTGCCAGCAGTGAAGCGACAGGGGCGAGGCCAGATACGCAGTATTTT

abundance: -
j_gene: TRBJ1-3
v_gene: TRBV28
d_gene: -
CDR3aa: CASTTTPGGGLHSGNTIYF
CDR3nt: TGTGCCAGCACTACAACCCCGGGGGGGGGCCTACACTCTGGAAACACCATATATTTT

abundance: -
j_gene: TRBJ2-1
v_gene: TRBV6-5
d_gene: -
CDR3aa: CASSFLGSANEQFF
CDR3nt: TGTGCCAGCAGTTTCTTGGGATCTGCGAATGAGCAGTTCTTC

abundance: -
j_gene: TRBJ1-1
v_gene: TRBV28
d_gene: -
CDR3aa: CASSLLQQNTEAFF
CDR3nt: TGTGCCAGCAGTTTATTACAGCAGAACACTGAAGCTTTCTTT

abundance: -
j_gene: TRBJ1-1
v_gene: TRBV7-9
d_gene: TRBD1
CDR3aa: CASSLLTGGTEAFF
CDR3nt: TGTGCCAGCAGCTTACTTACAGGGGGCACTGAAGCTTTCTTT

abundance: -
j_gene: TRBJ2-1
v_gene: TRBV2
d_gene: TRBD2
CDR3aa: CASSPYRVASGIGGQFF
CDR3nt: TGTGCCAGCTCACCTTACAGGGTAGCTAGCGGGATAGGCGGGCAGTTCTTC